The 20 T cell receptor beta chains listed next were all sequenced from one sample in a study of T cell responses to AZD1222 COVID-19 vaccine. Profiled with immunoSEQ multiplex PCR; TCRdb holds only in-frame clones, not every one. Found here are 120,000 to 150,000 clones, roughly 91% of them singletons; the top ten hold under 2%. The source material was peripheral blood, sampled on day 0 of AZD1222 vaccination. These receptors were obtained from an adult in good health.

The CDR3 DNA follows: TGTGCCAGCAGTGAAGCCTGGGGACAGGTCTATGGCTACACCTTC. Translated: CASSEAWGQVYGYTF. V is TRBV6-1 and J is TRBJ1-2; 8 nucleotides match TRBD1. CDR1 MNHNS and CDR2 SASEGT come from the germline V gene. V gave up 0 bases and J gave up 4 bases; unmatched junction bases: 4. The CDR3 runs 15 residues.

This clone was seen only a few times. The chain uses TRBV5-1 and TRBJ1-2; D perhaps matches TRBD1 (6 bases). The CDR3 contains 16 residues. The V and J ends lost 3 bases and 2 bases respectively, with 17 bases between them. Germline values: CDR1 SGHRS, CDR2 YFSETQ. CDR3 sequence: CASSSEGTLENYGYTF. For the CDR3, the DNA is TGCGCCAGCAGCTCCGAAGGGACATTAGAAAACTATGGCTACACCTTC.

This rearrangement joins TRBV7-3 to TRBJ1-6, with 9 positions matching TRBD1. The ends lost 5 bases at V and 10 bases at J; junction bases unmatched: 6. This CDR3 comprises 14 residues. Germline lookup yields CDR1 SGHTA and CDR2 FQGTGA. CDR3 protein: CASSRTGGESPLHF. DNA for the CDR3: TGTGCCAGCAGCCGCACAGGGGGCGAATCACCCCTCCACTTT.

This clone occurred once. V is TRBV11-2 and J is TRBJ2-7; the D is unclear. Germline assignment: CDR1 SGHAT and CDR2 FQNNGV. The germline V and J ends were trimmed by 4 bases and 0 bases, with 10 bases remaining between them. The CDR3 sequence is 14 residues long. Here the CDR3 reads CASSSSTLSYEQYF. CDR3 bases: TGTGCCAGCAGCTCATCGACACTCTCCTACGAGCAGTACTTC.

The gene calls are TRBV15 and TRBJ1-2; 8 bases agree with TRBD1. After removal of 5 bases from V and 12 bases from J, the junction contained 8 bases not matched to a gene. The CDR3 has 12 residues. The V gene's germline CDR1 is LNHNV and CDR2 YYDKDF (reference sequence). As DNA, the CDR3 is TGTGCCACCAGCGGGACCCGGACAGGGAACACCTTC. Its translation is CATSGTRTGNTF.

CDR3 sequence (DNA): TGTGCCAGCAGCTTAAGGGTGGAGGGGGCGCGATCTGGCTACACCTTC. Amino acid sequence: CASSLRVEGARSGYTF. The V and J genes are TRBV7-9 and TRBJ1-2, with 7 bases identical to TRBD1. The CDR3 has 16 amino acids. Germline-derived CDR1 and CDR2 are SEHNR and FQNEAQ (reference sequence). V was clipped by 2 bases and J by 7 bases; unmatched bases: 13.

The genes are TRBV7-8 and TRBJ1-1, with D unresolved. The CDR3 covers 13 residues. In germline, CDR1 is SGHVS, CDR2 FQNEAQ. The V and J ends lost 0 bases and 5 bases respectively, with 7 bases between them. CDR3 coding DNA: TGTGCCAGCAGCTTAGCCGTCAGTACTGAAGCTTTCTTT. Translated, it gives CASSLAVSTEAFF.

This chain connects TRBV7-9 to TRBJ1-2; D ambiguous. Germline values: CDR1 SEHNR, CDR2 FQNEAQ (reference sequence). This CDR3 has 14 residues. V was cut by 1 base and J by 4 bases, with 10 bases left in between. The CDR3 region is CASSLEGSSYGYTF. In DNA form, the CDR3 reads TGTGCCAGCAGCTTAGAAGGGAGCTCCTATGGCTACACCTTC.

V is TRBV6-6 and J is TRBJ2-5; tentative D call: TRBD2 (5 bases). This CDR3 spans 12 amino acids. The germline CDR1 and CDR2 sequences are MNHNY and SVGAGI (reference sequence). V was pared by 2 bases and J by 7 bases, with 8 bases between. The CDR3, as DNA: TGTGCCAGCAGTTACGAGCGGCGGACCCAGTACTTC. Translating gives CASSYERRTQYF.

In DNA form, the CDR3 reads TGTGCCAGCAGCTTACTGGGAGGCTCCTACGAGCAGTACTTC. Encoded protein: CASSLLGGSYEQYF. V usage is TRBV7-2 and J usage is TRBJ2-7, with a weak D call TRBD2 (6 bases). Trimming took 2 bases from V and 0 from J, leaving 8 bases between them. The CDR3 runs 14 residues. Germline assignment: CDR1 SGHTA and CDR2 FQGNSA.

The chain links TRBV5-1 to TRBJ1-1, with D hard to call. The CDR3 covers 15 residues. Trimming shortened V by 3 bases and J by 1 base, and 13 bases separated the two germline ends. Germline V lookup: CDR1 SGHRS, CDR2 YFSETQ. CDR3 sequence reads: CASSWTTLGNTEAFF. CDR3 nucleotides: TGCGCCAGCAGCTGGACTACTTTGGGGAACACTGAAGCTTTCTTT. Full variable domain (rest looked up from reference TRBV5-1 and TRBJ1-1): KAGVTQTPRYLIKTRGQQVTLSCSPISGHRSVSWYQQTPGQGLQFLFEYFSETQRNKGNFPGRFSGRQFSNSRSEMNVSTLELGDSALYLCASSWTTLGNTEAFFGQGTRLTVV.

V is TRBV4-1 and J is TRBJ1-3; D remains unclear. Trimming took 3 bases from V and 2 from J, leaving 11 bases between them. Looked up from germline, CDR1 is MGHRA and CDR2 is YSYEKL. The CDR3 spans 15 residues. CDR3 amino acids: CASSQTASPGNTIYF. The CDR3 nucleotides are TGCGCCAGCAGCCAGACGGCGAGTCCTGGAAACACCATATATTTT.

The chain employs TRBV6-5 and TRBJ2-1, with 15 bases fitting TRBD2. This CDR3 spans 15 amino acids. Trimming cost V 6 bases and J 7 bases; bases outside gene matches: 4. In germline, CDR1 is MNHEY, CDR2 SVGAGI. CDR3 amino acids: CASSPGLAGGNEQFF. The DNA for the CDR3 is TGTGCCAGCAGCCCCGGACTAGCGGGAGGGAATGAGCAGTTCTTC.

This clone was observed once. The chain links TRBV3-1 (or the pseudogene TRBV3-2) to TRBJ1-3; no clear D. The CDR3 is 15 residues long. Between the trimmed V and J ends, which lost 0 bases and 4 bases, there was a span of 10 bases. Germline CDR1 and CDR2: LGHDT and YNNKEL (reference sequence). The CDR3 here is CASSQEGRVGNTIYF. CDR3 sequence (DNA): TGTGCCAGCAGCCAAGAGGGTAGGGTGGGAAACACCATATATTTT.

The V gene is TRBV7-8, the J gene TRBJ1-5, with D tentatively TRBD1 (6 bases). Germline CDR1 is SGHVS and CDR2 is FQNEAQ. The CDR3 loop spans 14 amino acids. V was clipped by 1 base and J by 7 bases, with 11 bases between them. The chain's CDR3 is CASSLGGGGQPQHF. The CDR3 bases are TGTGCCAGCAGCTTAGGGGGGGGCGGACAGCCCCAGCATTTT.

V gene TRBV12-2 combines with J gene TRBJ2-7; the DNA was not used to check the table's D call, TRBD1. TRBV12-2 is classified as a pseudogene. CDR3 length: 17 residues. The CDR3 nucleotides read TGTGCAAGTCGCTTACGCCGGACAGGGGGTGTTCCCTACGAGCAGTACTTC. Residues: CASRLRRTGGVPYEQYF.

The count of this clone is one. The chain joins TRBV18 to TRBJ2-1; maybe TRBD2 (5 bases). The CDR3 totals 14 residues. CDR1 and CDR2 (germline): KGHSH, LQKENI. Trimming cost V 6 bases and J 8 bases, with 17 bases left between them. The CDR3 sequence: CASSLLGGADEQFF. DNA for the CDR3: TGTGCCAGCTCCCTCCTTGGAGGTGCTGATGAGCAGTTCTTC.

In its sample, this clone was seen once. CDR3 in amino acids: CASSSDVGTYGYTF. CDR3 DNA sequence: TGTGCCAGCTCATCCGACGTGGGGACCTATGGCTACACCTTC. The chain is built from TRBV18 and TRBJ1-2; a possible D gene is TRBD1 (5 bases). From germline, CDR1 is KGHSH and CDR2 LQKENI. Trimming stripped 5 bases from V and 4 bases from J, with 14 bases between. This CDR3 has 14 residues.

The chain employs TRBV3-1 (or the pseudogene TRBV3-2) and TRBJ1-4; D call uncertain. The CDR3 sequence is 14 residues long. Trimming took 2 bases from V and 6 from J, leaving 10 bases between them. The germline CDR1 and CDR2 sequences are LGHDT and YNNKEL (reference sequence). The DNA for the CDR3 is TGTGCCAGCAGCCAACTGGAGACGGATGAAAAACTGTTTTTT. Amino acids: CASSQLETDEKLFF.

This sequence joins TRBV21-1 and TRBJ1-3. TRBV21-1 is tagged as a pseudogene. This CDR3 is 18 amino acids long. The CDR3 DNA reads as TGTGCCAGCAGCAGTTCCGGGGATAGCGCTATCTCTGGAAACACCATATATTTT. Amino acid sequence: CASSSSGDSAISGNTIYF.